These 17 T cell receptor beta chains originate from one sample sequenced in a study of technical replicates of blood from a handful of donors. Repertoires were generated with immunoSEQ multiplex PCR, while TCRdb's copy carries only in-frame clones and drops some. The data contain almost 70,000 clones, around 90% of them seen just once; the ten biggest clones take up around 4.6%. The sequencing input was PBMCs. These receptors all come from a human donor in good health. Some clones in this sample may be carry-over from other donors' samples.

This chain joins TRBV4-3 and TRBJ2-4; TRBD1 matches 9 bases. Germline trimming cut 0 bases from V and 2 bases from J; bases unmatched to any gene: 14. Germline values: CDR1 LGHNA, CDR2 YSLEER. This CDR3 has 20 residues. The CDR3 is CASSQDRTGGVISTKNIQYF. The CDR3 coding sequence is TGCGCCAGCAGCCAAGATCGAACAGGGGGCGTAATATCAACCAAAAACATTCAGTACTTC.

This clone was seen a few times. The chain employs TRBV27 and TRBJ1-1, with D possibly matching TRBD1 (5 bases). Trimming stripped 4 bases from V and 3 bases from J, with 9 bases between. The germline V gene encodes CDR1 MNHEY and CDR2 SMNVEV (reference sequence). The CDR3 is 13 amino acids. CDR3 nucleotide sequence: TGTGCCAGCAGTTGGGGGACTGACACTGAAGCTTTCTTT. Its translation is CASSWGTDTEAFF.

CDR3 sequence reads: CASSPELSQPQHF. The DNA for the CDR3 is TGTGCCAGCTCACCTGAACTAAGTCAGCCCCAGCATTTT. The chain joins TRBV18 to TRBJ1-5, with D unresolved. CDR1 is KGHSH and CDR2 is LQKENI in the germline V gene. The CDR3 is 13 residues long. The germline V and J ends were trimmed by 3 bases and 6 bases, with 9 bases remaining between them.

The chain recombines TRBV12-5 with TRBJ2-2; D is unclear. There are 13 residues in the CDR3. Trimming took off 1 base at V and 7 bases at J, with 7 bases between the two ends. The germline gives CDR1 LGHNT, CDR2 FRNRAP. The CDR3 protein is CASGLGAFGELFF. The CDR3 DNA is TGTGCTAGTGGTTTGGGGGCTTTCGGGGAGCTGTTTTTT. The variable domain in full, with the rest retrieved from reference TRBV12-5 and TRBJ2-2, is DARVTQTPRHKVTEMGQEVTMRCQPILGHNTVFWYRQTMMQGLELLAYFRNRAPLDDSGMPKDRFSAEMPDATLATLKIQPSEPRDSAVYFCASGLGAFGELFFGEGSRLTVL.

The chain combines TRBV11-3 with TRBJ1-1; TRBD1 matches 7 bases. This CDR3 comprises 13 residues. With V trimmed by 4 bases and J by 6 bases, 5 bases remained unmatched. Looked up from germline, CDR1 is SGHNT and CDR2 is YENEEA. The CDR3, as DNA: TGTGCCAGCAGCTGGGAGCAGGGGGCTGAAGCTTTCTTT. Amino acids: CASSWEQGAEAFF.

CDR3 coding DNA: TGTGCCAGCAGCTTAGAAATGATGCGACAGGGGCGAGATACGCAGTATTTT. It encodes CASSLEMMRQGRDTQYF. This sequence joins TRBV11-1 and TRBJ2-3; 8 positions agree with TRBD1. The CDR3 runs 17 residues. From germline, CDR1 is SGHAT and CDR2 FQDESV (reference sequence). V was clipped by 1 base and J by 5 bases; unmatched bases: 11. Full variable domain (outside the CDR3, taken from reference TRBV11-1 and TRBJ2-3): EAEVAQSPRYKITEKSQAVAFWCDPISGHATLYWYRQILGQGPELLVQFQDESVVDDSQLPKDRFSAERLKGVDSTLKIQPAELGDSAMYLCASSLEMMRQGRDTQYFGPGTRLTVL.

V gene TRBV11-2 combines with J gene TRBJ1-2, with D hard to call. This CDR3 has 15 amino acids. Germline loops: CDR1 SGHAT, CDR2 FQNNGV. V shed 4 bases and J shed 3 bases, with 15 bases lying between them. In DNA, the CDR3 is TGTGCCAGCAGCTCCGGTCTAGATAGTTACTATGGCTACACCTTC. It codes for CASSSGLDSYYGYTF.

The rearrangement links TRBV19 to TRBJ1-5, with 8 positions matching TRBD1. The CDR3 is made up of 14 amino acids. The J segment lost 4 bases and the V segment lost 1 base, leaving 0 bases of the junction unmatched. Germline CDR1 reads LNHDA; CDR2 reads SQIVND (reference sequence). The CDR3 reads CASSIGTGNQPQHF. The CDR3 DNA reads as TGTGCCAGTAGTATAGGGACAGGGAATCAGCCCCAGCATTTT.

V usage is TRBV4-1 and J usage is TRBJ2-1; D gene ambiguous. Germline CDR1 is MGHRA and CDR2 is YSYEKL. The CDR3 contains 15 residues. Trimming removed 0 bases at V and 7 bases at J, with 13 bases between. CDR3 sequence: CASSQDVIRMNEQFF. The CDR3 DNA sequence: TGCGCCAGCAGCCAAGATGTGATTAGAATGAATGAGCAGTTCTTC.

This clone was picked up one time. This rearrangement joins TRBV27 to TRBJ1-1; 12 positions match TRBD1. The length of the CDR3 is 17 residues. Germline V lookup: CDR1 MNHEY, CDR2 SMNVEV (reference sequence). V lost 2 bases to trimming and J lost 6 bases; unmatched junction nucleotides: 10. CDR3 DNA: TGTGCCAGCAGTTTAACCGGGACAGGGGGCATATGGGCTGAAGCTTTCTTT. Translating it yields CASSLTGTGGIWAEAFF.

This chain connects TRBV11-2 to TRBJ1-3; weak D call: TRBD1 (5 bases). The V end was cut by 7 bases, the J end by 3 bases, with 19 bases between. CDR3 length: 16 amino acids. Germline values: CDR1 SGHAT, CDR2 FQNNGV. The CDR3 region is CASTLSGGLIGNTIYF. The DNA of the CDR3 is TGTGCCAGCACCCTGTCGGGGGGTCTGATTGGAAACACCATATATTTT.

On this clone: Germline is not matched at one junction end, which may reflect a read error. This chain connects TRBV2 to TRBJ2-5; no definite D call. Germline values: CDR1 SNHLY, CDR2 FYNNEI. The CDR3 length is 16 residues. In DNA form, the CDR3 reads TGTGCCAGCAGCGAAGGTATTTGGCCAAAAGTAGAGACCCAGTACTTC. Encoded protein: CASSEGIWPKVETQYF.

The gene calls are TRBV9 and TRBJ2-2; TRBD2 matches 8 bases. Germline V gives CDR1 SGDLS, CDR2 YYNGEE. Trimming took 3 bases from V and 5 from J; bases not matched to a gene: 0. The CDR3 consists of 13 residues. CDR3 DNA sequence: TGTGCCAGCAGCGAGCGGGGGACCGGGGAGCTGTTTTTT. Translating it yields CASSERGTGELFF.

This chain connects TRBV7-8 to TRBJ2-1; 9 positions match TRBD2. V lost 2 bases and J lost 5; bases outside the gene matches: 4. Germline V lookup: CDR1 SGHVS, CDR2 FQNEAQ. The CDR3 sequence is 15 residues long. The CDR3 spells CASSLRLAGNNEQFF. The CDR3 DNA sequence: TGTGCCAGCAGCTTACGGCTAGCGGGGAACAATGAGCAGTTCTTC.

The chain employs TRBV5-1 and TRBJ2-3; 7 positions agree with TRBD2. Germline V lookup: CDR1 SGHRS, CDR2 YFSETQ. There are 17 residues in the CDR3. J lost 2 bases, V lost 2 bases, and 11 bases had no gene match. DNA of the CDR3: TGCGCCAGCAGCTTATCCTGGCCTAGCGGATACACAGATACGCAGTATTTT. Translating it yields CASSLSWPSGYTDTQYF.

The rearrangement links TRBV10-3 to TRBJ1-2, with 11 nucleotides matching TRBD1. V shed 10 bases and J 2 bases; nucleotides not matched to a gene: 15. The CDR3 covers 17 residues. Germline CDR1 is ENHRY and CDR2 is SYGVKD. The CDR3 DNA reads as TGTGCCACACAGGGGCCAGGGACAGGGGGTACAAACTATGGCTACACCTTC. It encodes CATQGPGTGGTNYGYTF.

The chain links TRBV7-3 to TRBJ2-1; the match to TRBD1 covers 7 bases. J was trimmed by 0 bases and V by 5 bases; bases with no gene match: 10. Germline lookup yields CDR1 SGHTA and CDR2 FQGTGA. The CDR3 has 17 residues. CDR3: CASSPAYGTASYNEQFF. The CDR3 nucleotides read TGTGCCAGCAGCCCCGCGTATGGGACAGCCTCCTACAATGAGCAGTTCTTC.